The 10 T cell receptor beta chains given below trace back to one sample, sequenced in a study of Graves' ophthalmopathy and Graves' hyperthyroidism (dated by TCRdb to the late 2010s). Sequencing was carried out with an Illumina HiSeq 2000. For repertoire sequencing, TCR beta CDR3 regions were amplified from RNA transcripts. The first round was an RT-PCR using HTBI primers with the Qiagen OneStep RT-PCR kit, and this first round was followed by a second-round multiplex PCR, then size selection and purification. TCRdb itself trimmed the public reads at Q25 with fastp, ran MiXCR and retained productive beta chains. Each CDR3 protein gets just one entry, which takes the most common genes and DNA from the rows behind it. The sample table shows 350,000 to 450,000 distinct CDR3 sequences, and under 25% are seen once. The ten largest account for roughly 3% of the sample. Sequenced material: peripheral blood. The receptors come from a young woman with stable Graves' hyperthyroidism. Donor details come from another sample of the same person, matched by shared clones.

The chain recombines TRBV6-1 with TRBJ2-5; D not certain. V gave up 8 bases and J gave up 5 bases, with 6 bases separating them. CDR3 size: 10 residues. Germline-derived CDR1 and CDR2 are MNHNS and SASEGT. This chain's CDR3 is CASVGETQYF. DNA of the CDR3: TGTGCCAGCGTGGGGGAGACCCAGTACTTC.

This clonotype occurred a few times. The V and J genes are TRBV11-2 and TRBJ2-5; perhaps TRBD1 as D (6 bases). Germline V gene data show CDR1 as SGHAT and CDR2 as FQNNGV. CDR3 length: 14 residues. With 5 bases removed from V and 3 bases from J, the gap between germline ends came to 13 bases. CDR3 loop: CASSPNYREETQYF. Written as DNA, the CDR3 is TGTGCCAGCAGCCCGAACTACAGGGAAGAGACCCAGTACTTC.

This clonotype was counted only a few times. The chain employs TRBV10-3 and TRBJ2-3, with TRBD2 as a possible D gene (6 bases). Trimming took off 6 bases at V and 1 base at J, with 14 bases between the two ends. This CDR3 region has 15 residues. Per germline, CDR1 ENHRY and CDR2 SYGVKD. Written as DNA, the CDR3 is TGTGCCATCAGCGAAGGCGGAGGGGGCACAGATACGCAGTATTTT. It encodes CAISEGGGGTDTQYF.

The V call is TRBV6-2 or TRBV6-3, the J call TRBJ2-5; weak D call: TRBD2 (6 bases). Looked up from germline, CDR1 is MNHEY and CDR2 is SVGEGT. The V and J ends lost 5 bases and 10 bases respectively, with 17 bases between them. The CDR3 contains 13 residues. The CDR3 is CASSPLLAGSQYF. The CDR3 nucleotides are TGTGCCAGCAGTCCCCTCCTGGCGGGAAGCCAGTACTTC.

This clonotype was counted at least ten times. One end of the junction fails to match germline, which may point to a read error. CDR3 sequence reads: CANSPGGNTEAFF. The CDR3 nucleotides are TGTGCCAACAGCCCCGGGGGGAACACTGAAGCTTTCTTT. The rearrangement links TRBV11-2 to TRBJ1-1, with D perhaps TRBD1 (5 bases). CDR1 and CDR2 (germline): SGHAT, FQNNGV. There are 13 residues in the CDR3.

This clonotype was counted between two and nine times. The chain links TRBV7-9 to TRBJ2-7; D is uncertain. V lost 5 bases and J lost 3, with 8 bases in between. From germline, CDR1 is SEHNR and CDR2 FQNEAQ (reference sequence). The CDR3 is 12 amino acids. The CDR3 region is CASSHDLYEQYF. CDR3 bases: TGTGCCAGCAGCCACGACCTCTACGAGCAGTACTTC. The full variable domain, with the rest looked up from reference TRBV7-9 and TRBJ2-7, is DTGVSQNPRHKITKRGQNVTFRCDPISEHNRLYWYRQTLGQGPEFLTYFQNEAQLEKSRLLSDRFSAERPKGSFSTLEIQRTEQGDSAMYLCASSHDLYEQYFGPGTRLTVT.

This clonotype showed up many times. V and J are TRBV7-2 and TRBJ1-2; a weak D match, TRBD1 (5 bases). The CDR3 is 14 amino acids. Trimming cost V 1 base and J 3 bases, with 9 bases left between them. Looked up from germline, CDR1 is SGHTA and CDR2 is FQGNSA. The CDR3 nucleotides read TGTGCCAGCAGCTTAGGGGGAGGGGACTATGGCTACACCTTC. Amino acid sequence: CASSLGGGDYGYTF.

Many counts were recorded for this clonotype. This rearrangement joins TRBV20-1 to TRBJ2-7, with D tentatively TRBD2 (5 bases). The germline V and J ends were trimmed by 3 bases and 6 bases, with 15 bases remaining between them. The germline gives CDR1 DFQATT, CDR2 SNEGSKA (reference sequence). This CDR3 has 13 residues. CDR3 region: CSAREDDSGEQYF. The CDR3 nucleotides are TGCAGTGCTAGGGAGGACGATTCCGGCGAGCAGTACTTC.

This clonotype has only a few counts. CDR3 DNA sequence: TGTGCCAGTAGTAGCGGAGGCGCAGCTGGAAACACCATATATTTT. This gives the protein CASSSGGAAGNTIYF. This rearrangement joins TRBV19 to TRBJ1-3; D remains unclear. Trimming pared 4 bases from V and 2 bases from J, leaving 12 bases between. The CDR3 has 15 residues. CDR1 is LNHDA, CDR2 SQIVND, per germline (reference sequence).

This clonotype was recorded at least ten times. The chain links TRBV5-1 to TRBJ2-5, with 8 nucleotides matching TRBD2. V was pared by 3 bases and J by 4 bases, with 14 bases of the junction left unmatched. The CDR3 contains 17 residues. CDR1 is SGHRS and CDR2 is YFSETQ in the germline V gene. Here the CDR3 reads CASSSTYEVAGRETQYF. DNA for the CDR3: TGCGCCAGCAGCTCGACGTACGAAGTAGCGGGGCGAGAGACCCAGTACTTC.